This T cell receptor (beta chain) was sequenced during a study of human T cells and chemical hapten exposure. Time point specified: patch test 1, 2 weeks after DPC sensitization. As for treatment: therapeutic diphenylcyclopropenone sensitization with weekly scalp DPC. Those who donated were patients with alopecia, 18 to 70 years of age, and suitable for DPC. Unfractionated whole blood was the source of the extracted total RNA. This CDR3 has 12 amino acids. V was pared by 5 bases and J by 1 base, with 6 bases between. CDR1 and CDR2 from the germline V gene are DFQATT and SNEGSKA (reference sequence). One entry per CDR3 protein results from TCRdb running MiXCR on the RACE reads. This sample yields about 120,000 distinct CDR3 sequences, of which 9.5% to 13% are seen a single time; 1.2% to 1.5% belongs to the top ten.

Sequenced here: whole blood, sampled in connection with sensitization to the hapten diphenylcyclopropenone (DPC). The chain is built from TRBV20-1 and TRBJ1-3; D is unclear. This TCR was recovered from a woman aged 50 to 60 with alopecia areata. Some clones in this sample may be carry-over from other donors' samples. CDR3 nucleotides: TGCAGTGCTGGGCGTTCTGGAAACACCATATATTTT. It yields the protein CSAGRSGNTIYF.